The next 25 T cell receptor beta chains were all read from a single sample in a study of T cells after posttransplantation cyclophosphamide. Treatment was busulfan-fludarabine conditioning, a marrow graft, and cyclophosphamide on days +3 and +4. Sequencing used immunoSEQ multiplex PCR; TCRdb keeps in-frame clones, though not all of them. There are about 19,000 clones in the sample; over 65% occur only once, and 25% to 30% lies in the top ten. This sample comprised PBMCs, obtained after an allogeneic stem cell transplant with post-transplant cyclophosphamide. The receptors derive from a male patient between 25 and 40 years old who received an allogeneic stem cell transplant from a related donor, was CMV-positive, and had acute GVHD only. A subset of T cells may come from the graft donor.

This clone was recorded once. CDR3 protein: CASSLGSGRNTIYF. CDR3 coding DNA: TGCGCCAGCAGCTTGGGGTCCGGGAGAAACACCATATATTTT. V gene TRBV5-1 combines with J gene TRBJ1-3, with D uncertain. CDR3 length: 14 amino acids. CDR1 is SGHRS, CDR2 YFSETQ, per germline. With 0 bases removed from V and 5 bases from J, the gap between germline ends came to 9 bases.

This clone was counted only a few times. V is TRBV10-3 and J is TRBJ1-1; D is perhaps TRBD1 (5 bases). V lost 2 bases, J lost 11 bases, and 15 bases lay in between. Germline values: CDR1 ENHRY, CDR2 SYGVKD. The CDR3 consists of 13 residues. CDR3 sequence (DNA): TGTGCCATCAGTGAGGGGGCGCAAGAGAAGGCTTTCTTT. Translating it yields CAISEGAQEKAFF.

This sequence joins TRBV13 and TRBJ2-3; the D is unclear. The germline V gene has CDR1 PRHDT and CDR2 FYEKMQ (reference sequence). The V and J ends lost 0 bases and 5 bases respectively, with 3 bases between them. The CDR3 is 12 amino acids. CDR3 protein: CASSLGGDTQYF. CDR3 nucleotides: TGTGCCAGCAGCTTAGGCGGAGATACGCAGTATTTT. The full variable domain, completed using reference TRBV13 and TRBJ2-3, is AAGVIQSPRHLIKEKRETATLKCYPIPRHDTVYWYQQGPGQDPQFLISFYEKMQSDKGSIPDRFSAQQFSDYHSELNMSSLELGDSALYFCASSLGGDTQYFGPGTRLTVL.

The chain employs TRBV6-5 and TRBJ2-7; a possible D gene is TRBD1 (6 bases). This CDR3 is built from 16 residues. Trimming took off 3 bases at V and 3 bases at J, with 18 bases between the two ends. CDR1 and CDR2 (germline): MNHEY, SVGAGI. This CDR3 reads CASSYSRDTGDYEQYF. CDR3 sequence (DNA): TGTGCCAGCAGTTATTCCCGGGACACCGGAGACTACGAGCAGTACTTC.

The V gene is TRBV5-4, the J gene TRBJ2-7, with 8 bases identical to TRBD2. The CDR3 loop spans 16 amino acids. Germline CDR1 and CDR2: SGHNT and YYREEE (reference sequence). V shed 4 bases, J shed 5 bases, and the junction held 14 bases outside the gene matches. CDR3 sequence: CASSRMGGGGSNEQYF. CDR3 bases: TGTGCCAGCAGCCGGATGGGTGGCGGGGGGAGCAACGAGCAGTACTTC. Full variable domain (outside the CDR3, taken from reference TRBV5-4 and TRBJ2-7): ETGVTQSPTHLIKTRGQQVTLRCSSQSGHNTVSWYQQALGQGPQFIFQYYREEENGRGNFPPRFSGLQFPNYSSELNVNALELDDSALYLCASSRMGGGGSNEQYFGPGTRLTVT.

This chain joins TRBV11-2 and TRBJ1-1; tentatively, D is TRBD1 (6 bases). There are 14 residues in the CDR3. Trimming pared 5 bases from V and 3 bases from J, leaving 13 bases between. Germline CDR1 reads SGHAT; CDR2 reads FQNNGV. The DNA of the CDR3 is TGTGCCAGCAGCCAAGGGGGACGGGACACTGAAGCTTTCTTT. Translating gives CASSQGGRDTEAFF. The full variable domain, its missing parts supplied by reference TRBV11-2 and TRBJ1-1, is EAGVAQSPRYKIIEKRQSVAFWCNPISGHATLYWYQQILGQGPKLLIQFQNNGVVDDSQLPKDRFSAERLKGVDSTLKIQPAKLEDSAVYLCASSQGGRDTEAFFGQGTRLTVV.

This chain joins TRBV6-4 and TRBJ1-6; TRBD1 matches at 9 bases. Germline assignment: CDR1 MRHNA and CDR2 SNTAGT. V lost 6 bases, J lost 7 bases, and 4 bases stayed unmatched. This CDR3 comprises 14 residues. This CDR3 is CASRRTGVNSPLHF. CDR3 nucleotide sequence: TGTGCCAGCAGACGGACAGGGGTAAATTCACCCCTCCACTTT.

The chain uses TRBV11-3 and TRBJ2-1; TRBD2 aligns across 10 bases. The CDR3 loop spans 17 amino acids. V shed 4 bases and J 5 bases; nucleotides not matched to a gene: 11. Germline values: CDR1 SGHNT, CDR2 YENEEA. CDR3 residues: CASSSQRGGRTNNEQFF. The CDR3 nucleotides are TGTGCCAGCAGCTCTCAGCGGGGGGGCCGGACTAACAATGAGCAGTTCTTC. Looking up the rest from reference TRBV11-3 and TRBJ2-1 gives the full variable domain: EAGVVQSPRYKIIEKKQPVAFWCNPISGHNTLYWYLQNLGQGPELLIRYENEEAVDDSQLPKDRFSAERLKGVDSTLKIQPAELGDSAVYLCASSSQRGGRTNNEQFFGPGTRLTVL.

The rearrangement joins TRBV6-5 to TRBJ1-5; no clear D. Trimming took 4 bases from V and 2 from J, leaving 6 bases between them. Germline lookup yields CDR1 MNHEY and CDR2 SVGAGI. The CDR3 contains 13 residues. CDR3 DNA: TGTGCCAGCAGTTTAACAGGCAATCAGCCCCAGCATTTT. Translating gives CASSLTGNQPQHF.

For this clone: A much bigger clone sits one base away, suggesting this may be a read error. The V gene is TRBV7-2, the J gene TRBJ2-5, with TRBD2 identical over 8 bases. CDR3 length: 14 amino acids. The germline V gene encodes CDR1 SGHTA and CDR2 FQGNSA. The ends lost 2 bases at V and 5 bases at J; junction bases unmatched: 4. The chain's CDR3 is CASSLRRGAETQYF. In DNA form, the CDR3 reads TGTGCCAGCAGCTTAAGGCGGGGGGCGGAGACCCAGTACTTC.

This clone is a singleton in its sample. This chain links TRBV5-5 with TRBJ2-3; 7 bases are shared with TRBD2. This CDR3 has 15 amino acids. Unmatched junction bases numbered 6, after V lost 4 bases and J lost 1 base. Looked up from germline, CDR1 is SGHKS and CDR2 is YYEKEE (reference sequence). The CDR3 sequence is CASSHVSGGTDTQYF. CDR3 coding DNA: TGTGCCAGCAGCCATGTGAGCGGGGGCACAGATACGCAGTATTTT. Complete variable domain (other parts from reference TRBV5-5 and TRBJ2-3): DAGVTQSPTHLIKTRGQQVTLRCSPISGHKSVSWYQQVLGQGPQFIFQYYEKEERGRGNFPDRFSARQFPNYSSELNVNALLLGDSALYLCASSHVSGGTDTQYFGPGTRLTVL.

The J gene is TRBJ1-2, the V gene TRBV7-9; tentative D call: TRBD1 (5 bases). Germline assignment: CDR1 SEHNR and CDR2 FQNEAQ (reference sequence). V was trimmed by 1 base and J by 5 bases, leaving 14 bases between them. CDR3 size: 15 residues. CDR3 sequence reads: CASSLEGRVKYGYTF. In DNA form, the CDR3 reads TGTGCCAGCAGCTTAGAAGGCAGGGTCAAGTATGGCTACACCTTC.

This clone occurred once. With only one base between it and a far larger clone, this is likely a read error. The chain employs TRBV6-4 and TRBJ2-5; TRBD2 aligns across 8 bases. The germline gives CDR1 MRHNA, CDR2 SNTAGT. J gave up 5 bases and V 8 bases, and 4 bases lay outside the gene matches. The CDR3 extends over 12 amino acids. CDR3 residues: CASGTGGETQYF. The DNA for the CDR3 is TGTGCCAGCGGGACGGGGGGGGAGACCCAGTACTTC.

The gene calls are TRBV27 and TRBJ1-4; 7 nucleotides agree with TRBD1. The CDR3 loop spans 14 amino acids. The J segment lost 0 bases and the V segment lost 5 bases, leaving 0 bases of the junction unmatched. Germline values: CDR1 MNHEY, CDR2 SMNVEV (reference sequence). The CDR3 region has the DNA TGTGCCAGCAGTCAGGGGGCAACTAATGAAAAACTGTTTTTT. It translates to CASSQGATNEKLFF. Filled out from reference TRBV27 and TRBJ1-4, the complete variable domain reads EAQVTQNPRYLITVTGKKLTVTCSQNMNHEYMSWYRQDPGLGLRQIYYSMNVEVTDKGDVPEGYKVSRKEKRNFPLILESPSPNQTSLYFCASSQGATNEKLFFGSGTQLSVL.

The gene calls are TRBV29-1 and TRBJ1-1; D is unresolved. The germline CDR1 and CDR2 sequences are SQVTM and ANQGSEA. The CDR3 totals 15 residues. Trimming stripped 4 bases from V and 0 bases from J, with 15 bases between. The CDR3: CSVGEWELVNTEAFF. DNA of the CDR3: TGCAGCGTTGGGGAATGGGAGTTGGTGAACACTGAAGCTTTCTTT.

The CDR3 region has the DNA TGTGCCACCAGCAGAGGTGGAGGGGACACTGAAGCTTTCTTT. Encoded protein: CATSRGGGDTEAFF. The chain combines TRBV15 with TRBJ1-1; TRBD1 is a possible D gene (5 bases). This CDR3 has 14 amino acids. Trimming removed 1 base at V and 3 bases at J, with 9 bases between. The germline CDR1 and CDR2 sequences are LNHNV and YYDKDF (reference sequence).

The rearrangement uses TRBV2 and TRBJ1-1, with D possibly matching TRBD1 (5 bases). CDR3 length: 13 residues. V dropped 7 bases and J dropped 4 bases, with 13 bases sitting between them. CDR1 is SNHLY and CDR2 is FYNNEI in the germline V gene. The CDR3, as DNA: TGTGCCAGCATCCTTGGGGGGGTCACTGAAGCTTTCTTT. Protein product: CASILGGVTEAFF.

J is TRBJ2-4 and V is TRBV19; tentative D call: TRBD1 (5 bases). Germline V lookup: CDR1 LNHDA, CDR2 SQIVND (reference sequence). This CDR3 has 13 residues. V lost 5 bases, J lost 4 bases, and 9 bases lay in between. The CDR3 nucleotides read TGTGCCAGTAGTTCAGGGCGGAAAAACATTCAGTACTTC. This codes for CASSSGRKNIQYF.

In nucleotides, the CDR3 is TGTGCCAGCAGCTCCGTATTCTCTGGAAACACCATATATTTT. Residues: CASSSVFSGNTIYF. The V call is TRBV7-2, the J call TRBJ1-3; D is undetermined. The CDR3 length is 14 residues. The ends were cut back, 4 bases at V and 0 bases at J, with 7 bases in the middle. CDR1 is SGHTA and CDR2 is FQGNSA in the germline V gene.

This clone was seen once. The CDR3 loop is CASSQASYTQYF. The CDR3 DNA sequence: TGTGCCAGCAGCCAAGCGTCGTATACGCAGTATTTT. V and J are TRBV14 and TRBJ2-3; D is undetermined. V dropped 1 base and J dropped 7 bases, with 6 bases sitting between them. The germline V gene has CDR1 SGHDN and CDR2 FVKESK. CDR3 length: 12 residues. Together with reference TRBV14 and TRBJ2-3, the CDR3 gives the full variable domain: EAGVTQFPSHSVIEKGQTVTLRCDPISGHDNLYWYRRVMGKEIKFLLHFVKESKQDESGMPNNRFLAERTGGTYSTLKVQPAELEDSGVYFCASSQASYTQYFGPGTRLTVL.

This chain joins TRBV9 and TRBJ2-3, with 8 bases aligning to TRBD2. Germline loops: CDR1 SGDLS, CDR2 YYNGEE. The CDR3 has 13 residues. V shed 3 bases and J 8 bases; nucleotides not matched to a gene: 5. CDR3 sequence (DNA): TGTGCCAGCAGCGGAGGACTAGCTGCTACGCAGTATTTT. It codes for CASSGGLAATQYF.

This clone has only a few counts. This rearrangement joins TRBV6-1 to TRBJ1-1; D unclear. From germline, CDR1 is MNHNS and CDR2 SASEGT. The length of the CDR3 is 14 residues. Trimming took off 2 bases at V and 1 base at J, with 8 bases between the two ends. The CDR3 DNA reads as TGTGCCAGCAGTGAAATGAGAGGGAACACTGAAGCTTTCTTT. Its protein product is CASSEMRGNTEAFF.

The V and J genes are TRBV9 and TRBJ2-1; 9 nucleotides line up with TRBD2. Germline V gives CDR1 SGDLS, CDR2 YYNGEE. This CDR3 contains 15 residues. J was trimmed by 6 bases and V by 4 bases; bases with no gene match: 8. The CDR3 is CASSRGGLAGNEQFF. The CDR3, as DNA: TGTGCCAGCAGCCGAGGGGGACTAGCCGGCAATGAGCAGTTCTTC. Together with reference TRBV9 and TRBJ2-1, the CDR3 gives the full variable domain: DSGVTQTPKHLITATGQRVTLRCSPRSGDLSVYWYQQSLDQGLQFLIQYYNGEERAKGNILERFSAQQFPDLHSELNLSSLELGDSALYFCASSRGGLAGNEQFFGPGTRLTVL.

The chain employs TRBV5-6 and TRBJ2-7, with a possible D match to TRBD2 (6 bases). The CDR3 has 15 amino acids. CDR1 and CDR2 from the germline V gene are SGHDT and YYEEEE. With 5 bases removed from V and 1 base from J, the gap between germline ends came to 16 bases. The CDR3 loop is CASSYELAPSYEQYF. CDR3 DNA: TGTGCCAGCAGTTATGAACTAGCCCCATCCTACGAGCAGTACTTC.

V gene TRBV11-3 combines with J gene TRBJ2-5; D not resolved. Germline values: CDR1 SGHNT, CDR2 YENEEA. V shed 1 base and J shed 4 bases, with 7 bases lying between them. The CDR3 sequence is 13 residues long. Here the CDR3 reads CASSLGVRETQYF. For the CDR3, the DNA is TGTGCCAGCAGCTTAGGAGTCCGAGAGACCCAGTACTTC. Full variable domain (missing parts from reference TRBV11-3 and TRBJ2-5): EAGVVQSPRYKIIEKKQPVAFWCNPISGHNTLYWYLQNLGQGPELLIRYENEEAVDDSQLPKDRFSAERLKGVDSTLKIQPAELGDSAVYLCASSLGVRETQYFGPGTRLLVL.